This entry lists 13 T cell receptor beta chains sequenced from one sample in a study of cytomegalovirus exposure and HLA in healthy donors. Use of 60 Vbeta and 13 Jbeta primers characterized the PCR. The assay was immunoSEQ multiplex PCR, and TCRdb's table has in-frame clones only and misses some. The sample has under 200,000 clones, approximately 77% seen once; the top ten hold around 1.5%. Specimen: PBMCs. These receptors were obtained from a man between 18 and 29 years old in good health and CMV-seronegative.

For the CDR3, the DNA is TGTGCCAGCAGCTCCCTTGGGGAGGGATACGAGCAGTACTTC. Protein: CASSSLGEGYEQYF. The chain employs TRBV5-4 and TRBJ2-7, with 7 bases matching TRBD2. The CDR3 length is 14 residues. Germline CDR1 is SGHNT and CDR2 is YYREEE (reference sequence). Trimming at V came to 3 bases and at J to 4 bases, leaving 7 bases not matched to a gene.

The chain joins TRBV6-1 to TRBJ2-5; D is perhaps TRBD2 (5 bases). CDR3 length equals 13 residues. The V and J ends lost 3 bases and 4 bases respectively, with 9 bases between them. CDR1 MNHNS and CDR2 SASEGT come from the germline V gene. The CDR3 region has the DNA TGTGCCAGCAGTGACAGCGGAAGAGAGACCCAGTACTTC. Translating it yields CASSDSGRETQYF.

This chain links TRBV7-2 with TRBJ2-1; 12 bases map to TRBD2. The germline V gene has CDR1 SGHTA and CDR2 FQGNSA. Trimming at V came to 5 bases and at J to 4 bases, leaving 6 bases not matched to a gene. This CDR3 region has 16 residues. CDR3 protein: CASSPGTSGFYNEQFF. CDR3 sequence (DNA): TGTGCCAGCAGCCCCGGGACTAGCGGGTTTTACAATGAGCAGTTCTTC.

There are a few counts of this clone. The V and J genes are TRBV27 and TRBJ2-4, with 8 bases that match TRBD1. Germline assignment: CDR1 MNHEY and CDR2 SMNVEV (reference sequence). The CDR3 extends over 13 amino acids. After removal of 7 bases from V and 6 bases from J, the junction contained 5 bases not matched to a gene. The CDR3 loop is CASTRTGTNIQYF. CDR3 in DNA: TGTGCCAGCACCCGGACAGGGACAAACATTCAGTACTTC.

The chain uses TRBV27 and TRBJ1-5; tentative D call: TRBD1 (5 bases). The CDR3 is made up of 13 amino acids. Deletions cut 4 bases from V and 5 bases from J, with 9 bases between. Germline loops: CDR1 MNHEY, CDR2 SMNVEV (reference sequence). CDR3 nucleotides: TGTGCCAGCAGTTACAAAGGGGATCAGCCCCAGCATTTT. Translating it yields CASSYKGDQPQHF.

The rearrangement links TRBV7-2 to TRBJ2-3, with unresolved D. The CDR3 loop spans 15 amino acids. Germline CDR1 SGHTA, CDR2 FQGNSA. V was trimmed by 1 base and J by 2 bases, leaving 10 bases between them. The DNA of the CDR3 is TGTGCCAGCAGCTTAGATGGCTTCACCACAGATACGCAGTATTTT. Translation gives CASSLDGFTTDTQYF.

The table lists this clone with a count of one. The chain is built from TRBV6-5 and TRBJ2-2, with D possibly TRBD2 on 5 matching bases. The V gene's germline CDR1 is MNHEY and CDR2 SVGAGI. The V gene lost 2 bases and the J gene lost 1 base, with 8 bases spanning the gap. The CDR3 sequence is 15 residues long. CDR3 nucleotide sequence: TGTGCCAGCAGTTACGGAGGTGGGAACACCGGGGAGCTGTTTTTT. It yields the protein CASSYGGGNTGELFF.

V gene TRBV4-3 combines with J gene TRBJ2-1; the D is unclear. This CDR3 is 15 amino acids long. Trimming shortened V by 2 bases and J by 0 bases, and 8 bases separated the two germline ends. Germline assignment: CDR1 LGHNA and CDR2 YSLEER. The CDR3: CASSQKSSSYNEQFF. Here the CDR3 DNA reads TGCGCCAGCAGCCAAAAATCGAGCTCCTACAATGAGCAGTTCTTC.

This sequence joins TRBV4-3 and TRBJ2-1; 13 bases match TRBD2. The germline CDR1 and CDR2 sequences are LGHNA and YSLEER. This CDR3 has 16 amino acids. Trimming cost V 5 bases and J 10 bases; bases outside gene matches: 11. This chain's CDR3 is CASSSRLAGGLGEQFF. CDR3 nucleotide sequence: TGCGCCAGCAGCAGCCGACTAGCGGGAGGCCTGGGGGAGCAGTTCTTC.

This chain joins TRBV7-9 and TRBJ2-3, with D maybe TRBD1 (5 bases). Germline V lookup: CDR1 SEHNR, CDR2 FQNEAQ (reference sequence). Trimming removed 5 bases at V and 6 bases at J, with 24 bases between. CDR3 size: 17 residues. DNA of the CDR3: TGTGCCAGCAGCCCCCCTGTTGGACACAACCTGGGGGATACGCAGTATTTT. It encodes CASSPPVGHNLGDTQYF.

The chain combines TRBV29-1 with TRBJ2-7, with 7 bases matching TRBD2. J was trimmed by 4 bases and V by 7 bases; bases with no gene match: 10. CDR3 length: 13 residues. The germline V gene encodes CDR1 SQVTM and CDR2 ANQGSEA. Here the CDR3 reads CSAIAGASYEQYF. As DNA, the CDR3 is TGCAGCGCAATAGCGGGCGCCTCTTACGAGCAGTACTTC.

This chain uses TRBV2 with TRBJ2-1; TRBD1 might be the D (6 bases). Germline CDR1 SNHLY, CDR2 FYNNEI. The V end was cut by 3 bases, the J end by 1 base, with 7 bases between. This CDR3 spans 14 amino acids. The CDR3 loop reads CASSDGTSYNEQFF. The CDR3 region has the DNA TGTGCCAGCAGTGACGGGACATCCTACAATGAGCAGTTCTTC.

As concerns this clone: This same CDR3 is encoded by further DNA sequences in the sample. The chain employs TRBV5-1 and TRBJ2-3, with 8 bases identical to TRBD2. The germline V gene has CDR1 SGHRS and CDR2 YFSETQ. The CDR3 consists of 15 residues. The ends lost 0 bases at V and 0 bases at J; junction bases unmatched: 0. CDR3 in amino acids: CASSLVAGSTDTQYF. DNA of the CDR3: TGCGCCAGCAGCTTGGTAGCGGGGAGCACAGATACGCAGTATTTT.